This paragraph reports one T cell receptor beta chain. The data stem from a study of brain T cells in children with intractable seizures. Assay: immunoSEQ multiplex PCR; the TCRdb copy retains only in-frame clones and omits some. The table lists approximately 110,000 clones, 94% of them singletons. At least one anti-epileptic drug was given before surgery. V lost 3 bases and J lost 5; bases outside the gene matches: 3. Germline V gene lookup returns CDR1 MDHEN and CDR2 SYDVKM. This CDR3 contains 15 residues. This TCR derives from a boy under two years old with hemimegalencephaly and intractable seizures. This specimen was peripheral blood, taken at surgery. The chain recombines TRBV28 with TRBJ2-1; 11 bases map to TRBD2. CDR3 nucleotides: TGTGCCAGCAGTTTGGGACTAGCGGAGGACAATGAGCAGTTCTTC. Its protein product is CASSLGLAEDNEQFF. Drawing the rest from reference TRBV28 and TRBJ2-1, the complete variable domain is DVKVTQSSRYLVKRTGEKVFLECVQDMDHENMFWYRQDPGLGLRLIYFSYDVKMKEKGDIPEGYSVSREKKERFSLILESASTNQTSMYLCASSLGLAEDNEQFFGPGTRLTVL.